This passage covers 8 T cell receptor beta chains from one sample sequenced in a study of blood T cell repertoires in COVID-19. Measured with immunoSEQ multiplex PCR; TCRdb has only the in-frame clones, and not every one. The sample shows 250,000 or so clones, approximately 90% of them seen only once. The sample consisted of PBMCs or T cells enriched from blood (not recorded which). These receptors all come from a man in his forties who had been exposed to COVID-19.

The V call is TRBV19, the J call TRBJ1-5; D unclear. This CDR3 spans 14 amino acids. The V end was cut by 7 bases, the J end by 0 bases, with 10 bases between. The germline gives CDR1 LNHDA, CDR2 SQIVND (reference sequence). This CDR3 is CASNRDVSNQPQHF. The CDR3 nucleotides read TGTGCCAGTAACCGAGATGTTAGCAATCAGCCCCAGCATTTT.

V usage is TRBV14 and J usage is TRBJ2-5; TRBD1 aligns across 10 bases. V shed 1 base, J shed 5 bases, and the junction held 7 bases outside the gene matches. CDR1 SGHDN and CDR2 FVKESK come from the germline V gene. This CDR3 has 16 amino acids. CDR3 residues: CASSQAGQGIEETQYF. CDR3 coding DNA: TGTGCCAGCAGCCAAGCGGGACAGGGGATAGAGGAGACCCAGTACTTC. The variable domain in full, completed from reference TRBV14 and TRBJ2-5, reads EAGVTQFPSHSVIEKGQTVTLRCDPISGHDNLYWYRRVMGKEIKFLLHFVKESKQDESGMPNNRFLAERTGGTYSTLKVQPAELEDSGVYFCASSQAGQGIEETQYFGPGTRLLVL.

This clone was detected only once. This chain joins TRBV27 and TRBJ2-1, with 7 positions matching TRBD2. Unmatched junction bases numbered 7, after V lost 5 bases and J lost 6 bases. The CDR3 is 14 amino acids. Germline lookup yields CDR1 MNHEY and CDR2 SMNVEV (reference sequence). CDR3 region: CASSRGDSGNEQFF. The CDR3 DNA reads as TGTGCCAGCAGTCGGGGGGATAGCGGCAATGAGCAGTTCTTC.

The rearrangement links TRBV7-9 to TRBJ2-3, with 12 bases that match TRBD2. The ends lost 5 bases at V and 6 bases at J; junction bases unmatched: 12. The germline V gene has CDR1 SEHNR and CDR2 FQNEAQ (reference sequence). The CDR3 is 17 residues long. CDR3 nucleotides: TGTGCCAGCAGCACCCCGACTAGCGGGAGTAATGTTGATACGCAGTATTTT. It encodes CASSTPTSGSNVDTQYF.

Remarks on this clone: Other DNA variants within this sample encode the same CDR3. The CDR3 region is CSVGLSTEAFF. The DNA for the CDR3 is TGCAGCGTGGGGCTTAGCACTGAAGCTTTCTTT. The J gene is TRBJ1-1, the V gene TRBV29-1; a possible D gene is TRBD1 (5 bases). The CDR3 spans 11 residues. Trimming cost V 6 bases and J 4 bases, with 9 bases left between them. In germline, CDR1 is SQVTM, CDR2 ANQGSEA.

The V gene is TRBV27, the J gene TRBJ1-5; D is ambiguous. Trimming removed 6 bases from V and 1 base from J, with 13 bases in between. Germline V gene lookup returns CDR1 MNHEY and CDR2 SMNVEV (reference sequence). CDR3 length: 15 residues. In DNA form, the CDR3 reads TGTGCCAGCAGCAAAGCCGGACTGAGCAATCAGCCCCAGCATTTT. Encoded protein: CASSKAGLSNQPQHF.

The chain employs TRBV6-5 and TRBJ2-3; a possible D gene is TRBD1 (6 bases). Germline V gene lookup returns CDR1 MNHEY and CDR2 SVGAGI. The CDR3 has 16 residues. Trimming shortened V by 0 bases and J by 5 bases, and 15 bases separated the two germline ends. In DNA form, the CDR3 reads TGTGCCAGCAGTTACTCGTTTGGCCAGGGGAAAGATACGCAGTATTTT. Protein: CASSYSFGQGKDTQYF.

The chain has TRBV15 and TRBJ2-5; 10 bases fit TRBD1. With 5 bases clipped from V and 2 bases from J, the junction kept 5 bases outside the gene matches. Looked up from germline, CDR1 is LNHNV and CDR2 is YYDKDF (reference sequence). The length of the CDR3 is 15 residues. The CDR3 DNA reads TGTGCCACCAGCCCGCGGACAGGGGGACAAGAGACCCAGTACTTC. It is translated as CATSPRTGGQETQYF.